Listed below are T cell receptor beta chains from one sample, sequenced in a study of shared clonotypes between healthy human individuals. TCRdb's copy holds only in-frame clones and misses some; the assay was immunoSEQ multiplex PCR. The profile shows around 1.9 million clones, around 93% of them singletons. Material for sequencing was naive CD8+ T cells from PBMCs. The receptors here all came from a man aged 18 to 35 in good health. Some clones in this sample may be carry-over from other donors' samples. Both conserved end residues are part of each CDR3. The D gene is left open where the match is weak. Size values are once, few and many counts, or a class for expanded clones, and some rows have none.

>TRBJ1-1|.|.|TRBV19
TGTGCCAGTAGTGTGGGGCACACTGAAGCTTTCTTT
CASSVGHTEAFF
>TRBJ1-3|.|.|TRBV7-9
TGTGCCACCAGACCCGAGGCGATCTCTGGAAACACCATATATTTT
CATRPEAISGNTIYF
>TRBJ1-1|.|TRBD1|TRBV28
TGTGCCAGCAGTTCCATCTTTCGGGACAGGGGGAACACTGAAGCTTTCTTT
CASSSIFRDRGNTEAFF
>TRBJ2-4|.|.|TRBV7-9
TGTGCCAGCAGCTCTGGGGGAGTAATAGCCAAAAACATTCAGTACTTC
CASSSGGVIAKNIQYF
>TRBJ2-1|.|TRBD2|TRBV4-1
TGCGCCAGCAGCCCCATACTAGCGGGGCCAGCGAATGAGCAGTTCTTC
CASSPILAGPANEQFF
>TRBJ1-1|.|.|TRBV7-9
TGTGCCAGCAGCTTACAAGGGGAAGCTTTCTTT
CASSLQGEAFF
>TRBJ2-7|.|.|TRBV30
TGTGCCTGGAGTGTACCGTACGGGACACTAGCCTACGAGCAGTACTTC
CAWSVPYGTLAYEQYF
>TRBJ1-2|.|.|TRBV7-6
TGTGCCAGCAGCCCAGGACCAAACTATGGCTACACCTTC
CASSPGPNYGYTF
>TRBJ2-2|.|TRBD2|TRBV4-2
TGTGCCAGCAGCGGGTACGGTGGGGAGGGCGGGGAGCTGTTTTTT
CASSGYGGEGGELFF
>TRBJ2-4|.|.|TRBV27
TGTGCCAGCAGTCTCGGGGCAGGGGTAGCCAAAAACATTCAGTACTTC
CASSLGAGVAKNIQYF
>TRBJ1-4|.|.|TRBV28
TGTGCCAGCAGTGTCACGGGGGGGTTCAACTGGAATGAAAAACTGTTTTTT
CASSVTGGFNWNEKLFF
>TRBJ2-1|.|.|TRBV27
TGTGCCAGCAGTTTAAGCTCCGGAACAGGGCTGGATGAGCAGTTCTTC
CASSLSSGTGLDEQFF
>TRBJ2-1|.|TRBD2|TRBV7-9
TGTGCCAGCAGCTCCCCTCGGGTAGCGGGATACAATGAGCAGTTCTTC
CASSSPRVAGYNEQFF
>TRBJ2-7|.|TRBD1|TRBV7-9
TGTGCCAGCAGCGGACAGGGGTACGAGCAGTACTTC
CASSGQGYEQYF
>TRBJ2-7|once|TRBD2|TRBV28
TGTGCCAGCAGTTTTCTTGTGGGACTAGCGCCTGAGCAGTACTTC
CASSFLVGLAPEQYF
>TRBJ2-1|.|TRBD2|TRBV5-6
TGTGCCAGCAGCCGCCGGCTAGCGGGAGTCTTCAATGAGCAGTTCTTC
CASSRRLAGVFNEQFF
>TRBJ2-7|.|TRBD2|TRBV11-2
TGTGCCAGCAGCATAGCCCCGGGAGGTAGGGGAAACGCCGCCTACGAGCAGTACTTC
CASSIAPGGRGNAAYEQYF
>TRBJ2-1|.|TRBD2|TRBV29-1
TGCAGCGTGGGGGGACTAGAATACAATGAGCAGTTCTTC
CSVGGLEYNEQFF